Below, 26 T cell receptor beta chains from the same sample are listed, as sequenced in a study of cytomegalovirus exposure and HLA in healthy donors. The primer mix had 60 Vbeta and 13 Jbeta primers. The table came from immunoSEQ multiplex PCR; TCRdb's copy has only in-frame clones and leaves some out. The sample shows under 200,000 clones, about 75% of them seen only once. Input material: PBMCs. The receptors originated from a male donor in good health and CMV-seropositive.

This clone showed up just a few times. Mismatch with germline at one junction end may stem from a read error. The CDR3 sequence is CASSEWGQRDF. In nucleotides, the CDR3 is TGTGCCAGCAGTGAATGGGGACAGCGGGACTTC. V gene TRBV2 combines with J gene TRBJ2-7, with TRBD1 as a possible D gene (7 bases). CDR1 SNHLY and CDR2 FYNNEI come from the germline V gene. The CDR3 is made up of 11 amino acids.

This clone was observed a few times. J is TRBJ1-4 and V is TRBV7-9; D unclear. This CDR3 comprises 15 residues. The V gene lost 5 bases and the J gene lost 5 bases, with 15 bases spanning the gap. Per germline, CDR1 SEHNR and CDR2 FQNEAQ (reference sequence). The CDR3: CASSKGGSVNEKLFF. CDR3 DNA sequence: TGTGCCAGCAGCAAAGGCGGGTCCGTAAATGAAAAACTGTTTTTT.

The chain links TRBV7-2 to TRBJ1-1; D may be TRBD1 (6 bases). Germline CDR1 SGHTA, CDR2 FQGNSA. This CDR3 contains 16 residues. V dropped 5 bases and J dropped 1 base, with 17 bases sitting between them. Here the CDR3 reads CASSPQGTQPNTEAFF. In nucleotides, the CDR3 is TGTGCCAGCAGCCCACAAGGGACACAACCGAACACTGAAGCTTTCTTT.

The CDR3 DNA reads TGTGCCAGCTCACCGAGGGGGTCTGACTACGAGCAGTACTTC. It is translated as CASSPRGSDYEQYF. The V gene is TRBV18, the J gene TRBJ2-7; D might be TRBD1 (6 bases). The germline gives CDR1 KGHSH, CDR2 LQKENI. V was shortened by 3 bases and J by 3 bases, with 12 bases between the two germline ends. The CDR3 has 14 residues.

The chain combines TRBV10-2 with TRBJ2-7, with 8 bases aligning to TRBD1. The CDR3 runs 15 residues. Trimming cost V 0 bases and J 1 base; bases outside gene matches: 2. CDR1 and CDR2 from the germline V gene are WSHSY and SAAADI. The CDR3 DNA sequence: TGCGCCAGCAGTGAGTCAAACAGGGGGTCCTACGAGCAGTACTTC. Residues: CASSESNRGSYEQYF.

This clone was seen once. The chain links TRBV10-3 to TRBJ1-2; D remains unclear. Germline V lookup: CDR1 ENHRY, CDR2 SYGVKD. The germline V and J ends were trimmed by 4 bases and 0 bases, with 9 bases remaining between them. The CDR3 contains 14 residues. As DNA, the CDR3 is TGTGCCATCAGTGCGCCGGGTGCTAACTATGGCTACACCTTC. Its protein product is CAISAPGANYGYTF.

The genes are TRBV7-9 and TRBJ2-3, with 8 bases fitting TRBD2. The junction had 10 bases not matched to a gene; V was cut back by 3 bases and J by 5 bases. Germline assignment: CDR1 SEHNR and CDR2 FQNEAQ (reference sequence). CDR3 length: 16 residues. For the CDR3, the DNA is TGTGCCAGCAGCTTGTCCACCGGGGGGGCTGGAGATACGCAGTATTTT. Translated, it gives CASSLSTGGAGDTQYF.

CDR3 nucleotide sequence: TGTGCCAGTAGTATTGACAGGGGCCCTGGAAACACCATATATTTT. It yields the protein CASSIDRGPGNTIYF. V usage is TRBV19 and J usage is TRBJ1-3, with 8 bases aligning to TRBD1. The ends lost 3 bases at V and 2 bases at J; junction bases unmatched: 3. Germline lookup yields CDR1 LNHDA and CDR2 SQIVND (reference sequence). This CDR3 is 15 amino acids long.

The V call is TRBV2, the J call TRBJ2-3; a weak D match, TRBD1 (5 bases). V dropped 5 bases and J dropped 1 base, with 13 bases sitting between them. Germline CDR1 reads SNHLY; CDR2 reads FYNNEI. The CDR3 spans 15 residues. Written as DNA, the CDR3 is TGTGCCAGCAGTTACCGCAGGACACGCACAGATACGCAGTATTTT. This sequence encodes CASSYRRTRTDTQYF.

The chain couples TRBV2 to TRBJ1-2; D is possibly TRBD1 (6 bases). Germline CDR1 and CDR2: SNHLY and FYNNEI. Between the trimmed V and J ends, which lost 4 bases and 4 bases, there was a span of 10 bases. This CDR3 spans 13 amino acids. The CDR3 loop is CASSVLQGYGYTF. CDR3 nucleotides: TGTGCCAGCAGTGTATTACAGGGCTATGGCTACACCTTC.

CDR3 DNA sequence: TGTGCCAGCAGGATAGCGGGGGCCTACAATGAGCAGTTCTTC. Translated: CASRIAGAYNEQFF. The chain couples TRBV2 to TRBJ2-1; the match to TRBD2 covers 9 bases. J was trimmed by 2 bases and V by 6 bases; bases with no gene match: 2. The CDR3 consists of 14 residues. Germline loops: CDR1 SNHLY, CDR2 FYNNEI. The whole variable domain, remainder taken from reference TRBV2 and TRBJ2-1, is EPEVTQTPSHQVTQMGQEVILRCVPISNHLYFYWYRQILGQKVEFLVSFYNNEISEKSEIFDDQFSVERPDGSNFTLKIRSTKLEDSAMYFCASRIAGAYNEQFFGPGTRLTVL.

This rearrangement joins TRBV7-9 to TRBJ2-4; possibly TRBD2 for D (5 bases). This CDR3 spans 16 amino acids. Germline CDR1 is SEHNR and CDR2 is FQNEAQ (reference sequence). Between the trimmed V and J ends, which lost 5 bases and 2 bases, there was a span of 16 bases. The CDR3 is CASSTAQSGTKNIQYF. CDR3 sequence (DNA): TGTGCCAGCAGCACTGCCCAATCGGGGACCAAAAACATTCAGTACTTC.

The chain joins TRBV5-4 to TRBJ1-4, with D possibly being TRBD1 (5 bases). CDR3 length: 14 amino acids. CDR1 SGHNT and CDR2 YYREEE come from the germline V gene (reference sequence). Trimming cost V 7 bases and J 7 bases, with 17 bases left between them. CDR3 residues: CASRRDLGSEKLFF. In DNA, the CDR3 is TGTGCCAGCCGGAGGGACCTGGGATCTGAAAAACTGTTTTTT.

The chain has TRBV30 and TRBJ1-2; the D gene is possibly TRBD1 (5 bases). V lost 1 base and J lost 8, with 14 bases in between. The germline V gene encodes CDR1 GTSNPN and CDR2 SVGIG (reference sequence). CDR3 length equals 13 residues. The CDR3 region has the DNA TGTGCCTGGAGTGGACAGTGGTGGAGAGGCTACACCTTC. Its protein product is CAWSGQWWRGYTF.

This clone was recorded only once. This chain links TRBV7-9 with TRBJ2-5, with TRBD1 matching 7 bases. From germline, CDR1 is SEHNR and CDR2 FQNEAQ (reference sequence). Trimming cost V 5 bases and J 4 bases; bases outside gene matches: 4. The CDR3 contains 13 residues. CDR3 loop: CASSLGQVETQYF. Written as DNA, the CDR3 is TGTGCCAGCAGCCTCGGACAGGTAGAGACCCAGTACTTC.

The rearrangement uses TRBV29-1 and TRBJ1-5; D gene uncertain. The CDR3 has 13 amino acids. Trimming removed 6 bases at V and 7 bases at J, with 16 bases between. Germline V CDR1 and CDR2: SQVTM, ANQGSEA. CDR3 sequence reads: CSVEGGLGQPQHF. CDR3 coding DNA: TGCAGCGTGGAGGGAGGGTTAGGGCAGCCCCAGCATTTT.

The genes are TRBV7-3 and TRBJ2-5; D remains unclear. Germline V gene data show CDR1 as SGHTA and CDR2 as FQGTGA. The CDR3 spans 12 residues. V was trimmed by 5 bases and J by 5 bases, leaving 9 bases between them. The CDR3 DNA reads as TGTGCCAGCAGCCCCGACGGGGAGACCCAGTACTTC. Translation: CASSPDGETQYF.

DNA of the CDR3: TGCAGCGTTGAAGATAAAACAGGGATCGACGAGCAGTACTTC. Translation gives CSVEDKTGIDEQYF. The J gene is TRBJ2-7, the V gene TRBV29-1; D possibly corresponds to TRBD1 (6 bases). The CDR3 has 14 residues. Trimming shortened V by 0 bases and J by 5 bases, and 14 bases separated the two germline ends. CDR1 SQVTM and CDR2 ANQGSEA come from the germline V gene.

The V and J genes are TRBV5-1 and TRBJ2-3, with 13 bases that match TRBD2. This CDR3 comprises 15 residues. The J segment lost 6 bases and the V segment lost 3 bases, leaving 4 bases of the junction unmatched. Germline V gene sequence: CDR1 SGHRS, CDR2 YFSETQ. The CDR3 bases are TGCGCCAGCAGCTCCGGGACTAGCGGGGCGGATACGCAGTATTTT. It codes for CASSSGTSGADTQYF.

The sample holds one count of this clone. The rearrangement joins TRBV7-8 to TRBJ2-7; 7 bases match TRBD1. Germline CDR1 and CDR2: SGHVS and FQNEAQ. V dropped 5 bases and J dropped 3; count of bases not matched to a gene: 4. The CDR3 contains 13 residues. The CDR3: CASSPRTGYEQYF. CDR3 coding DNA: TGTGCCAGCAGCCCCAGGACAGGCTACGAGCAGTACTTC.

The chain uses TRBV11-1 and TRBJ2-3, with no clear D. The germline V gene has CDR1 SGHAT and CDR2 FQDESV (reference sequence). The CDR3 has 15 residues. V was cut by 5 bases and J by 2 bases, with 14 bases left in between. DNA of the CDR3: TGTGCCAGCAGCCCGACGACTGCTGCCACAGATACGCAGTATTTT. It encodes CASSPTTAATDTQYF.

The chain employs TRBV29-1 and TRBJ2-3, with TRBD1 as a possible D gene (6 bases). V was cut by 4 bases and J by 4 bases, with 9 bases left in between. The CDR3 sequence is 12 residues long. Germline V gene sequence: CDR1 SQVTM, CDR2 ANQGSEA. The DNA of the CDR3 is TGCAGCGTTGCAACAGGGCCAGATACGCAGTATTTT. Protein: CSVATGPDTQYF.

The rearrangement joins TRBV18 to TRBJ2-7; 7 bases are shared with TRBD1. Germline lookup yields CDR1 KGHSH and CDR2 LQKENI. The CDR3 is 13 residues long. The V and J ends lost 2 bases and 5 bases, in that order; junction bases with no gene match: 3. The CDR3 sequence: CASSPRGQDEQYF. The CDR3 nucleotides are TGTGCCAGCTCACCAAGGGGGCAGGACGAGCAGTACTTC.

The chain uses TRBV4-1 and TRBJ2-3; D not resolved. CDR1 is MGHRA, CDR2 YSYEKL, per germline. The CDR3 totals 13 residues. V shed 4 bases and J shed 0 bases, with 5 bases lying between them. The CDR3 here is CASSPTSTDTQYF. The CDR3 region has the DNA TGCGCCAGCAGCCCAACAAGCACAGATACGCAGTATTTT.

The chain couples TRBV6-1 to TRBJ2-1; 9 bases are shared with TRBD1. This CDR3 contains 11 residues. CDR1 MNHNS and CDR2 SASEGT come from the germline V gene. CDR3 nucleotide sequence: TGTGCGCTACAGGGGGCTGATGAGCAGTTCTTC. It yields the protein CALQGADEQFF.

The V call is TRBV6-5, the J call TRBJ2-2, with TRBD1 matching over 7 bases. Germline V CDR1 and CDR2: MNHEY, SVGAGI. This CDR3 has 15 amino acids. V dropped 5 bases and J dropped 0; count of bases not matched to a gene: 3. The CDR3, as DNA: TGTGCCAGCAGTACAGGGGTTCCGAACACCGGGGAGCTGTTTTTT. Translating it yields CASSTGVPNTGELFF.